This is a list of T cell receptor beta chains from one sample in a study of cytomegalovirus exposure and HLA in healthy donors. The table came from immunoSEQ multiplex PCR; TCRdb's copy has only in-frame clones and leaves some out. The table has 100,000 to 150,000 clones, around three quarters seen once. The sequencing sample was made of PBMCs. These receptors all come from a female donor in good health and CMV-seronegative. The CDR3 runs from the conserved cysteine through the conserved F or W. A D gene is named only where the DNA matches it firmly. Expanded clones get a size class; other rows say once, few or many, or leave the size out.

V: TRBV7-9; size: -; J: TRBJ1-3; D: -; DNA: TGTGCCAGCAGCTTAAACAGGACAGGAAACACCATATATTTT; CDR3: CASSLNRTGNTIYF
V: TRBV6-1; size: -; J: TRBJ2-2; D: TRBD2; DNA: TGTGCCAGCGGTTGGACTAGCGGGAGTCCCGGGGAGCTGTTTTTT; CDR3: CASGWTSGSPGELFF
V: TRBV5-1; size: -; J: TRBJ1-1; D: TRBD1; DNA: TGCGCCAGCAGCGGGACAGGGCTAATGAACACTGAAGCTTTCTTT; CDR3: CASSGTGLMNTEAFF
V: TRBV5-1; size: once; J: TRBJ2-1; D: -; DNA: TGCGCCAGCAGCCTCCTTGGAGAGGGCCAGTTCTTC; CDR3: CASSLLGEGQFF
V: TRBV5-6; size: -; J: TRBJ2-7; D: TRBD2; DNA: TGTGCCAGCAGCTTGGTAGGGACGGGACTAGGGAACGAGCAGTACTTC; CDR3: CASSLVGTGLGNEQYF
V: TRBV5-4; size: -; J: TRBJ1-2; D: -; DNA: TGTGCCAGCAGCGGTCGGACAGTTTTGAGCTATGGCTACACCTTC; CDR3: CASSGRTVLSYGYTF
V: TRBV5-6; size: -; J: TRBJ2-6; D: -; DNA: TGTGCCAGCAGCTTTGACAGGTCGGGGGCCAACGTCCTGACTTTC; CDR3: CASSFDRSGANVLTF
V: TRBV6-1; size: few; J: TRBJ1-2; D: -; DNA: TGTGCCAGCTGGATCAGGAATCCCACCTATGGCTACACCTTC; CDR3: CASWIRNPTYGYTF
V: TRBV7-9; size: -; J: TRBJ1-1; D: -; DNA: TGTGCCAGCAGCCCGTACACTGAAGCTTTCTTT; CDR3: CASSPYTEAFF
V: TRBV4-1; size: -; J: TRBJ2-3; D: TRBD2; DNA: TGCGCCAGCAGCCAACCTGGACTAGCGGGAGTCCCAAAGTATCGATATACGCAGTATTTT; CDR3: CASSQPGLAGVPKYRYTQYF
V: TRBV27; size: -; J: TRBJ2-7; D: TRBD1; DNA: TGTGCCAGCAGTCCAACTCCGGGACAGGGGCTCTCCTACGAGCAGTACTTC; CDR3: CASSPTPGQGLSYEQYF
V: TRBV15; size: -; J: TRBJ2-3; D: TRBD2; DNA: TGTGCCACCAGCCGAGCCGGGGGGAGGGCAGATACGCAGTATTTT; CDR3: CATSRAGGRADTQYF
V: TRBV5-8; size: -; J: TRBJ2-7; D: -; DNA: TGTGCCAGCAGCTTGGTACGCTACGAGCAGTACTTC; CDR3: CASSLVRYEQYF
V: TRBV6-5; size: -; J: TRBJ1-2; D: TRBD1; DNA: TGTGCCAGCAGTTATCCCGGACAGGGGAGAGATGGCTACACCTTC; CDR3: CASSYPGQGRDGYTF
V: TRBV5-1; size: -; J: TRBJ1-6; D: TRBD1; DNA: TGCGCCAGCTCGACAGGGCGCTCCTATAATTCACCCCTCCACTTT; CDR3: CASSTGRSYNSPLHF
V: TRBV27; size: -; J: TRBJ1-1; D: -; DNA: TGTGCCAGCAGTCTAATTAACGGGGAAGAAGCTTTCTTT; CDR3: CASSLINGEEAFF
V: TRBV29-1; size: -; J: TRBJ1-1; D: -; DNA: TGCAGCGTTCATAACGGGAACACTGAAGCTTTCTTT; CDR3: CSVHNGNTEAFF
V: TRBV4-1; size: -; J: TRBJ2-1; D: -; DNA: TGCGCCAGCAGCCAAGTTCTAAATGAGCAGTTCTTC; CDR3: CASSQVLNEQFF
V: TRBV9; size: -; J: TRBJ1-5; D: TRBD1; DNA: TGTGCCAGCAGCGTAGCAGGGGGGCATCAGCCCCAGCATTTT; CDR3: CASSVAGGHQPQHF
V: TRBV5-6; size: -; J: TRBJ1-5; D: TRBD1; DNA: TGTGCCAGCAGCTGGACAGGGTCTGGCAATCAGCCCCAGCATTTT; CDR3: CASSWTGSGNQPQHF